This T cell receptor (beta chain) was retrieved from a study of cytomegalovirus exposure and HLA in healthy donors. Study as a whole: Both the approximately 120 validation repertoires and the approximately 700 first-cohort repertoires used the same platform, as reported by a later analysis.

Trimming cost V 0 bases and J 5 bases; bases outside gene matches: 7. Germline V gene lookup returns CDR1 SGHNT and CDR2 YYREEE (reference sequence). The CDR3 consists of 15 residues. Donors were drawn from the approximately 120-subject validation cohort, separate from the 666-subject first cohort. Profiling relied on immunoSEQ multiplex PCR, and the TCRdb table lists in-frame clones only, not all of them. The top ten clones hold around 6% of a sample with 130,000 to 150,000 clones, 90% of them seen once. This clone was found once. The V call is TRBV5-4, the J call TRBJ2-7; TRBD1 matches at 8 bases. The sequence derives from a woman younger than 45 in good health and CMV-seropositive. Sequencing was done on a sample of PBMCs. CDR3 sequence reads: CASSLGWTGNNEQYF. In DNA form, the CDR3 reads TGTGCCAGCAGCTTGGGATGGACAGGGAACAACGAGCAGTACTTC.